This note documents a single TCR beta chain sequence. Its antigen is as yet unknown. These data are taken from a study of T cell responses to AZD1222 COVID-19 vaccine. General study points: Donors were largely white British and mainly female; clonal diversity was possibly underestimated. Spike-specific TCR breadth and depth went up after people got two AZD1222 doses. Close to half of all spike-specific TCRs reportedly target regions of the variants that are unmutated. Vaccine-associated CD4 TCRs ranged over spike, dominating at 160-218 and 743-854.

The repertoire was sequenced with immunoSEQ multiplex PCR; TCRdb's copy has only in-frame clones and lacks some. The profile shows approximately 110,000 clones, around 88% of them singletons. The length of the CDR3 is 16 residues. CDR1 is SGHVS, CDR2 FQNEAQ, per germline. V was clipped by 1 base and J by 7 bases; unmatched bases: 9. The chain is built from TRBV7-8 and TRBJ2-1; 8 bases map to TRBD2. The material sequenced was peripheral blood, taken 28 days after the second AZD1222 dose. The TCR sequence derives from an adult who received the AZD1222 COVID-19 vaccine. The CDR3 nucleotides read TGTGCCAGCAGCTTAGTGGGCGGGGGGCCCCTAAATGAGCAGTTCTTC. Encoded protein: CASSLVGGGPLNEQFF.